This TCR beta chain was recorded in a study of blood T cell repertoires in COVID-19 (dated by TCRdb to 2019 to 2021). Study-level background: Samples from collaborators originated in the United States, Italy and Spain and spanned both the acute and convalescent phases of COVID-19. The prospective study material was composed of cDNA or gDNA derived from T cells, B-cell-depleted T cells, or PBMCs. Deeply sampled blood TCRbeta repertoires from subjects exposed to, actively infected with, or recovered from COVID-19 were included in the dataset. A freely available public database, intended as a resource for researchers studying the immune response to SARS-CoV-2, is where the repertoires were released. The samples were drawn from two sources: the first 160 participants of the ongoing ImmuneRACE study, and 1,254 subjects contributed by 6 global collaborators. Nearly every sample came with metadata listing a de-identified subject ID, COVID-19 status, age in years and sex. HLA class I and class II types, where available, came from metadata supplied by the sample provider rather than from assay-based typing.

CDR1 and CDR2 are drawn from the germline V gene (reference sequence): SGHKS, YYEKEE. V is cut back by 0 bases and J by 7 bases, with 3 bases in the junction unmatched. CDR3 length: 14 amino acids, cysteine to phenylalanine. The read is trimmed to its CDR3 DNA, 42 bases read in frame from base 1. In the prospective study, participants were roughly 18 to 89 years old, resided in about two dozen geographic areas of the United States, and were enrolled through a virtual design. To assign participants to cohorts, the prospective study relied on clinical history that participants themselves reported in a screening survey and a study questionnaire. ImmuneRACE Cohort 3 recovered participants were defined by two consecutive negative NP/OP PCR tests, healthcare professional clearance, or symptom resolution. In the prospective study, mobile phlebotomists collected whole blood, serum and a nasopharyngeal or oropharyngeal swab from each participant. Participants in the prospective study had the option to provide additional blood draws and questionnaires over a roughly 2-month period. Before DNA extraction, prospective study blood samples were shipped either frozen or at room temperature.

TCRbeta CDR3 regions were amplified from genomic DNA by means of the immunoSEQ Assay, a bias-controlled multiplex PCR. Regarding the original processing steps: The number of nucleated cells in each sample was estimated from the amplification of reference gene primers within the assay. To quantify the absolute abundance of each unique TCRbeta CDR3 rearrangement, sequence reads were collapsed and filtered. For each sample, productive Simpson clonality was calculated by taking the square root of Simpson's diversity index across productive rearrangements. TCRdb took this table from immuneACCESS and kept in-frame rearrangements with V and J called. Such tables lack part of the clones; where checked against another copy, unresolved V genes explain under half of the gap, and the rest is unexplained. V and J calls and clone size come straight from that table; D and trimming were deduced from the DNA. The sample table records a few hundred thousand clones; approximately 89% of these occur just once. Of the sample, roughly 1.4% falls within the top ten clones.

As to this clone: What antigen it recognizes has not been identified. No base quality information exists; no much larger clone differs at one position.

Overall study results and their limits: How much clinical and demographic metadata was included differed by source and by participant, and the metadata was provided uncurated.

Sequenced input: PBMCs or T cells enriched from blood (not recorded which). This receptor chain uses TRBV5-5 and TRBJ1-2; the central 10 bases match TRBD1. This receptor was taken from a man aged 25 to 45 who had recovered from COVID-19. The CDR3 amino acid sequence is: CASSLGTGGFGYTF. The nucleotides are TGTGCCAGCAGCTTGGGGACAGGGGGATTTGGCTACACCTTC.